This T cell receptor (beta chain) was identified during a study of blood T cell repertoires in COVID-19. Using immunoSEQ multiplex PCR, the repertoire was profiled, and TCRdb retains in-frame clones only, with some absent. The sample contains some 150,000 clones, 87% of which appear only once. Trimming left V 5 bases short and J 1 base short, with 11 bases between. The germline V gene has CDR1 MNHEY and CDR2 SMNVEV (reference sequence). The CDR3 runs to 14 residues. This clone was detected only once. This receptor was taken from a middle-aged man with active COVID-19. The V call is TRBV27, the J call TRBJ1-1; perhaps TRBD1 as D (6 bases). The sequenced material came from peripheral blood. In DNA, the CDR3 is TGTGCCAGCAGTAGGACAGAACAGAACACTGAAGCTTTCTTT. Its translation is CASSRTEQNTEAFF.